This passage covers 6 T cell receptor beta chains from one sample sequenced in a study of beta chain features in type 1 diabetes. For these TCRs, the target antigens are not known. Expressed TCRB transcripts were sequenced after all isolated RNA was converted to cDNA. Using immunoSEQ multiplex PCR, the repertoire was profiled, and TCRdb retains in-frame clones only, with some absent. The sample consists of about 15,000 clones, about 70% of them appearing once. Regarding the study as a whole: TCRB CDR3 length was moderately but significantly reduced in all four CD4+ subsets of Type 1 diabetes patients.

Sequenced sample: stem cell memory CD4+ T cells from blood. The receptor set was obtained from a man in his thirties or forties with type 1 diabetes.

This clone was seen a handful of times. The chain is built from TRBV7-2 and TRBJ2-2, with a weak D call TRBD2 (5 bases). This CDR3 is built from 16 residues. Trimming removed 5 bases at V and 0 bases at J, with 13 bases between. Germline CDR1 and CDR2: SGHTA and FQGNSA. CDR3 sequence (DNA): TGTGCCAGCAGCGAGAGGGCGGCTCCGAACACCGGGGAGCTGTTTTTT. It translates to CASSERAAPNTGELFF.

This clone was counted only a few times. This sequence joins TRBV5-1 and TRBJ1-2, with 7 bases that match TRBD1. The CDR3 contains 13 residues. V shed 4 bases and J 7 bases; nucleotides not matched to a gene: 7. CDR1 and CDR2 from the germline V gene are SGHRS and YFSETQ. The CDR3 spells CASSGNRGGGYTF. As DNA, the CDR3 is TGCGCCAGCAGCGGGAACAGGGGAGGTGGCTACACCTTC.

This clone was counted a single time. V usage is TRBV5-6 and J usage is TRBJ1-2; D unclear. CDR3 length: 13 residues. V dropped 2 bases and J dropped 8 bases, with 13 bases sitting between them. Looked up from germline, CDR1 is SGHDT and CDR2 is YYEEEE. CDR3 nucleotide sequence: TGTGCCAGCAGCTTAGGAGGGATCGGAGGCTACACCTTC. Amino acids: CASSLGGIGGYTF.

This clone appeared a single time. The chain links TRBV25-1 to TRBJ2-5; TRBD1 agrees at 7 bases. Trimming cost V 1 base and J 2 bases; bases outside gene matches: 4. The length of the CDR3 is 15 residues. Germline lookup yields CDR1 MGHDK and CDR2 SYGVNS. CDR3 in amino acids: CASSEFRGSQETQYF. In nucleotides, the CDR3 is TGTGCCAGCAGTGAATTCAGGGGGTCACAAGAGACCCAGTACTTC. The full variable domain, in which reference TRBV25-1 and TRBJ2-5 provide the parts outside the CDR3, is EADIYQTPRYLVIGTGKKITLECSQTMGHDKMYWYQQDPGMELHLIHYSYGVNSTEKGDLSSESTVSRIRTEHFPLTLESARPSHTSQYLCASSEFRGSQETQYFGPGTRLLVL.

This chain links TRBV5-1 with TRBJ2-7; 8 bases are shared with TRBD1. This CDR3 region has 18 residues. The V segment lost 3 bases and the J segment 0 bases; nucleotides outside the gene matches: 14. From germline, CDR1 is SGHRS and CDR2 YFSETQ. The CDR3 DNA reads TGCGCCAGCAGCTCCCCCGGGACAGGATCAGGGGGCTCCTACGAGCAGTACTTC. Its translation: CASSSPGTGSGGSYEQYF.

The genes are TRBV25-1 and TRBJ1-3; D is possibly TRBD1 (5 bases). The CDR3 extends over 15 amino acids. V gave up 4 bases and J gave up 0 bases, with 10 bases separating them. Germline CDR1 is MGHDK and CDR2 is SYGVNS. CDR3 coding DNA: TGTGCCAGCAGTGCCCGGGGGTTCTCTGGAAACACCATATATTTT. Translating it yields CASSARGFSGNTIYF.